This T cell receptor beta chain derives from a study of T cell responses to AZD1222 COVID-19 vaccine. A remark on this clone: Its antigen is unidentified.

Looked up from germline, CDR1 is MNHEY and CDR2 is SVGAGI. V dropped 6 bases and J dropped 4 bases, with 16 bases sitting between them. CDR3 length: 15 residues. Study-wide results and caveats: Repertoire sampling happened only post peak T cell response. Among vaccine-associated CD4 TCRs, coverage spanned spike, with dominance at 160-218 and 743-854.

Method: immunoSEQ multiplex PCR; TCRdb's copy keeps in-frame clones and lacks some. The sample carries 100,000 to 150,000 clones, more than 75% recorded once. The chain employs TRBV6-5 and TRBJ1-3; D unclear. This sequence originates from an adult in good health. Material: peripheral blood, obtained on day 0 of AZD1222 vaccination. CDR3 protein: CASSPGWGAGNTIYF. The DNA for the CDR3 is TGTGCCAGCAGCCCCGGTTGGGGAGCGGGAAACACCATATATTTT.